The 23 T cell receptor beta chains presented below share a single source sample, sequenced in a study of PD-1 blockade in mismatch repair-deficient tumors. Some clones are missing from TCRdb's copy, which holds only in-frame ones; the method was immunoSEQ multiplex PCR. Of roughly 120,000 clones in the sample, approximately 91% were seen once. The sequencing used peripheral blood, collected approximately 72 weeks after starting pembrolizumab. The receptor source for this set is an adult with mismatch repair-deficient cancer.

CDR3 bases: TGTGCCAGCTGGGGACTAGCGGGAGGGCCGGGGTCCTACAATGAGCAGTTCTTC. This sequence encodes CASWGLAGGPGSYNEQFF. The genes are TRBV19 and TRBJ2-1, with TRBD2 matching 16 bases. CDR1 and CDR2 (germline): LNHDA, SQIVND (reference sequence). Trimming cost V 9 bases and J 1 base; bases outside gene matches: 9. The CDR3 loop spans 18 amino acids.

V and J are TRBV5-1 and TRBJ2-7; unclear D gene. Trimming pared 4 bases from V and 2 bases from J, leaving 7 bases between. The CDR3 runs to 12 residues. Germline-derived CDR1 and CDR2 are SGHRS and YFSETQ. CDR3 in DNA: TGCGCCAGCAGCGCGCCGGCCTACGAGCAGTACTTC. Residues: CASSAPAYEQYF.

This chain uses TRBV21-1 with TRBJ2-1; TRBD1 is taken as the D call from the table, unchecked against the DNA. TRBV21-1 is described as a pseudogene. The CDR3 sequence is 13 residues long. CDR3 DNA: TGTGCCAGCAGGAACGGGACAAACAATGAGCAGTTCTTC. Translated, it gives CASRNGTNNEQFF.

The chain uses TRBV29-1 and TRBJ2-7; 7 positions agree with TRBD1. J was trimmed by 2 bases and V by 4 bases; bases with no gene match: 11. The CDR3 has 15 residues. Germline loops: CDR1 SQVTM, CDR2 ANQGSEA. CDR3 bases: TGCAGCGTTGCCGACAGGGTGACGGGGACCTACGAGCAGTACTTC. It yields the protein CSVADRVTGTYEQYF.

The chain couples TRBV19 to TRBJ1-2; no definite D call. CDR3 size: 11 residues. Between the trimmed V and J ends, which lost 4 bases and 5 bases, there was a span of 5 bases. Looked up from germline, CDR1 is LNHDA and CDR2 is SQIVND (reference sequence). CDR3 in DNA: TGTGCCAGTAGTAGTACTTATGGCTACACCTTC. Protein product: CASSSTYGYTF.

V is TRBV4-1 and J is TRBJ2-7; D may be TRBD2 (6 bases). Germline CDR1 reads MGHRA; CDR2 reads YSYEKL. Trimming removed 1 base at V and 2 bases at J, with 15 bases between. This CDR3 has 16 amino acids. DNA of the CDR3: TGCGCCAGCAGCCAAGTTGGGAATAGCGGTACCTACGAGCAGTACTTC. It translates to CASSQVGNSGTYEQYF.

The genes are TRBV19 and TRBJ2-7, with 13 bases identical to TRBD2. CDR1 and CDR2 (germline): LNHDA, SQIVND (reference sequence). CDR3 length: 15 amino acids. V shed 5 bases, J shed 2 bases, and the junction held 3 bases outside the gene matches. In DNA form, the CDR3 reads TGTGCCAGTAGTGCGACTAGCGGGAGGACCTACGAGCAGTACTTC. Translated, it gives CASSATSGRTYEQYF.

The chain uses TRBV29-1 and TRBJ2-5; no firm D call. The CDR3 sequence is 13 residues long. V lost 3 bases and J lost 0, with 8 bases in between. The V gene's germline CDR1 is SQVTM and CDR2 ANQGSEA. The CDR3 is CSVDSVDQETQYF. In DNA, the CDR3 is TGCAGCGTTGATAGTGTAGACCAAGAGACCCAGTACTTC.

This clone was detected only a few times. The chain employs TRBV13 and TRBJ2-3; no definite D call. V gave up 2 bases and J gave up 5 bases, with 5 bases separating them. CDR1 and CDR2 from the germline V gene are PRHDT and FYEKMQ (reference sequence). The CDR3 has 12 residues. The CDR3 DNA reads TGTGCCAGCAGCTTAAGGCTAGATACGCAGTATTTT. Translated, it gives CASSLRLDTQYF. The entire variable domain, with the rest obtained from reference TRBV13 and TRBJ2-3, is as follows: AAGVIQSPRHLIKEKRETATLKCYPIPRHDTVYWYQQGPGQDPQFLISFYEKMQSDKGSIPDRFSAQQFSDYHSELNMSSLELGDSALYFCASSLRLDTQYFGPGTRLTVL.

The rearrangement joins TRBV5-6 to TRBJ2-7, with 8 bases that match TRBD2. CDR3 length equals 15 residues. The junction had 6 bases not matched to a gene; V was cut back by 1 base and J by 3 bases. CDR1 is SGHDT and CDR2 is YYEEEE in the germline V gene. The CDR3 DNA reads as TGTGCCAGCAGCTTGATCCGGGAGGGCCTCTACGAGCAGTACTTC. It is translated as CASSLIREGLYEQYF.

The chain combines TRBV19 with TRBJ2-7, with 12 bases fitting TRBD1. Germline CDR1 is LNHDA and CDR2 is SQIVND (reference sequence). V gave up 8 bases and J gave up 2 bases; unmatched junction bases: 7. The CDR3 is 15 residues long. The chain's CDR3 is CASSPGQGAPYEQYF. The CDR3 DNA follows: TGTGCCAGTTCTCCGGGACAGGGGGCCCCCTACGAGCAGTACTTC.

The V gene is TRBV5-1, the J gene TRBJ2-1, with D possibly matching TRBD2 (5 bases). V was trimmed by 0 bases and J by 5 bases, leaving 6 bases between them. Germline V gene sequence: CDR1 SGHRS, CDR2 YFSETQ. CDR3 size: 13 residues. The CDR3 coding sequence is TGCGCCAGCAGCTTGGCGGGGAACAATGAGCAGTTCTTC. This gives the protein CASSLAGNNEQFF.

The V call is TRBV6-1, the J call TRBJ1-2; TRBD1 matches 11 bases. Germline CDR1 reads MNHNS; CDR2 reads SASEGT. V lost 4 bases, J lost 7 bases, and 2 bases stayed unmatched. The CDR3 totals 13 residues. DNA of the CDR3: TGTGCCAGCAGTGGGACAGGGGGCCTTGGCTACACCTTC. Encoded protein: CASSGTGGLGYTF.

The rearrangement joins TRBV7-9 to TRBJ2-1; TRBD2 matches at 7 bases. This CDR3 contains 15 residues. Losses at the gene ends were 6 bases for V and 7 bases for J; bases not matched to a gene: 12. Germline V gene lookup returns CDR1 SEHNR and CDR2 FQNEAQ (reference sequence). In nucleotides, the CDR3 is TGTGCCAGCAGTTCTTTGATAGCGGGTAGGAATGAGCAGTTCTTC. It encodes CASSSLIAGRNEQFF. The entire variable domain, with the rest obtained from reference TRBV7-9 and TRBJ2-1, is as follows: DTGVSQNPRHKITKRGQNVTFRCDPISEHNRLYWYRQTLGQGPEFLTYFQNEAQLEKSRLLSDRFSAERPKGSFSTLEIQRTEQGDSAMYLCASSSLIAGRNEQFFGPGTRLTVL.

The CDR3 DNA reads as TGTGCCAGCACCCTTCCGCCTGGTGGGGCCAACGTCCTGACTTTC. It encodes CASTLPPGGANVLTF. The chain carries TRBV5-4 and TRBJ2-6, with D hard to call. This CDR3 is built from 15 residues. V was trimmed by 6 bases and J by 3 bases, leaving 13 bases between them. The germline CDR1 and CDR2 sequences are SGHNT and YYREEE (reference sequence).

J is TRBJ2-1 and V is TRBV5-5; 12 positions match TRBD2. CDR3 length equals 15 residues. Germline CDR1 is SGHKS and CDR2 is YYEKEE (reference sequence). The trim removed 4 bases at V and 3 bases at J, leaving 2 bases unmatched. CDR3 amino acids: CASSGGLAGYNEQFF. CDR3 sequence (DNA): TGTGCCAGCAGCGGGGGACTAGCGGGCTACAATGAGCAGTTCTTC.

The rearrangement links TRBV9 to TRBJ2-3, with D tentatively TRBD2 (5 bases). Trimming shortened V by 4 bases and J by 4 bases, and 13 bases separated the two germline ends. The germline CDR1 and CDR2 sequences are SGDLS and YYNGEE. The CDR3 contains 14 residues. CDR3 sequence reads: CASSPRGGPDTQYF. The CDR3 bases are TGTGCCAGCAGCCCGAGAGGAGGCCCAGATACGCAGTATTTT.

The chain employs TRBV19 and TRBJ2-1, with TRBD2 matching 12 bases. CDR3 size: 17 residues. CDR1 LNHDA and CDR2 SQIVND come from the germline V gene (reference sequence). V shed 5 bases, J shed 0 bases, and the junction held 5 bases outside the gene matches. The CDR3 DNA sequence: TGTGCCAGTAGTGGACTAGCGGGAAAAAGCTCCTACAATGAGCAGTTCTTC. It specifies CASSGLAGKSSYNEQFF.

The CDR3 region is CASVLTAGTGMNTEAFF. CDR3 nucleotide sequence: TGTGCCAGTGTACTTACAGCCGGGACAGGGATGAACACTGAAGCTTTCTTT. The chain joins TRBV5-6 to TRBJ1-1; TRBD1 agrees at 9 bases. The J segment lost 0 bases and the V segment lost 8 bases, leaving 14 bases of the junction unmatched. CDR1 SGHDT and CDR2 YYEEEE come from the germline V gene. The CDR3 extends over 17 amino acids.

This clone was observed a handful of times. The V gene is TRBV13, the J gene TRBJ2-7; weak D call: TRBD1 (6 bases). V was clipped by 6 bases and J by 2 bases, with 11 bases between them. The germline CDR1 and CDR2 sequences are PRHDT and FYEKMQ (reference sequence). This CDR3 has 13 residues. CDR3 region: CASSFDRTYEQYF. The CDR3, as DNA: TGTGCCAGCAGTTTCGACAGGACCTACGAGCAGTACTTC.

V is TRBV7-9 and J is TRBJ2-6; maybe TRBD2 (5 bases). This CDR3 has 17 amino acids. Trimming left V 5 bases short and J 1 base short, with 15 bases between. Germline lookup yields CDR1 SEHNR and CDR2 FQNEAQ (reference sequence). CDR3 protein: CASSLPGVDSGANVLTF. The CDR3 DNA reads TGTGCCAGCAGCCTCCCCGGGGTAGATTCTGGGGCCAACGTCCTGACTTTC.

The rearrangement uses TRBV4-3 and TRBJ1-2; the match to TRBD1 covers 9 bases. The length of the CDR3 is 16 residues. The junction had 6 bases not matched to a gene; V was cut back by 3 bases and J by 1 base. CDR1 is LGHNA and CDR2 is YSLEER in the germline V gene. The CDR3, as DNA: TGCGCCAGCAGCCAGGAGACAGGGGGATATAACTATGGCTACACCTTC. It encodes CASSQETGGYNYGYTF.

The chain uses TRBV11-2 and TRBJ2-5; the D is unclear. CDR1 and CDR2 (germline): SGHAT, FQNNGV. V was clipped by 1 base and J by 4 bases, with 10 bases between them. This CDR3 is 14 amino acids long. CDR3 residues: CASSLVEWGETQYF. The DNA for the CDR3 is TGTGCCAGCAGCTTAGTAGAGTGGGGAGAGACCCAGTACTTC.